This TCR beta chain was found in a study of PD-1 blockade in classical Hodgkin lymphoma. Overall study findings and caveats: Those starting nivolumab under 1 year post-ASCT were excluded. The study found that TCR diversity rose significantly by C4D1 in CD4+ but not CD8+ cells. Reported baseline diversity: healthy donors highest, relapsed/refractory patients lowest.

In every patient, relapse followed autologous stem cell transplantation, while exposure to brentuximab vedotin differed. Patients' outcomes at their best amounted to complete response, partial response or progressive disease. The length of the CDR3 is 14 residues. Looked up from germline, CDR1 is MDHEN and CDR2 is SYDVKM. Unmatched junction bases numbered 8, after V lost 6 bases and J lost 6 bases. Libraries were prepared by immunoSEQ multiplex PCR; TCRdb keeps only in-frame clonotypes and omits some of them. Of about 90,000 clones in the sample, roughly nine tenths are singletons; the top ten hold about 11%. As to this clone: Its antigen is not known.

V usage is TRBV28 and J usage is TRBJ1-2, with 9 positions matching TRBD1. The source was peripheral blood mononuclear cells (PBMCs), collected before the second cycle of nivolumab. The TCR originated in a human donor with classical Hodgkin lymphoma. Here the CDR3 reads CASSRPGQGNGYTF. The CDR3 DNA is TGTGCCAGCAGCCGGCCGGGACAGGGAAATGGCTACACCTTC.